This note documents a single T cell receptor (beta chain) sequence. The antigen is not known. The entry originates in a study of T-cell reconstitution after alpha-beta-depleted transplantation in children. The study, taken as a whole, reports: Fresh T-cell production supplied most of the T-cell counts and diversity seen one year after transplant. Some patients' high day-60 TCRbeta diversity was attributed to recipient cells surviving conditioning.

The CDR3 has 14 amino acids. Germline V gives CDR1 MNHEY, CDR2 SVGEGT. V was pared by 3 bases and J by 6 bases, with 13 bases between. Researchers prepared the TCRbeta library using unique molecular identifiers, the study reports. TCRdb analysed the PCR reads with MiXCR anew, one entry per CDR3 protein. Of around 210,000 distinct CDR3 sequences in the sample, approximately 6.3% were seen once. This TCR came from a boy aged 2 to 9 with acute lymphoblastic leukemia, due to receive a stem cell transplant. This sample comprised PBMCs, obtained before TCRalphabeta/CD19-depleted stem cell transplant. The gene calls are TRBV6-2 or TRBV6-3 and TRBJ2-3, with D unclear. CDR3 amino acids: CASSYVPSSDTQYF. The DNA of the CDR3 is TGTGCCAGCAGTTATGTCCCCTCGTCGGATACGCAGTATTTT.